This TCR beta chain was retrieved from a study of blood T cells in healthy people across ages. On the study more broadly: The capture of about one barcoded beta molecule per two T cells was achieved by template switching.

J gave up 5 bases and V 0 bases, and 7 bases lay outside the gene matches. CDR1 is SGHVS, CDR2 FQNEAQ, per germline. The CDR3 contains 16 residues. Whenever a sample was processed, at least 7 million PBMCs were isolated. Total RNA amounts of at least 6 micrograms were extracted per sample. The authors ran a second PCR of roughly 6 to 12 cycles using a sample-barcoded 5' primer and a J-beta primer mix. A single record per CDR3 protein comes from TCRdb applying MiXCR to the 5' RACE reads. This sample has hundreds of thousands of distinct CDR3 sequences, with roughly 20% found just once. The TCR sequence derives from a man between 70 and 80 years old in good health. Sequencing was done on a sample of blood. V is TRBV7-8 and J is TRBJ2-1; 7 bases align to TRBD1. CDR3 DNA: TGTGCCAGCAGCTTAGCGAGGACAGGAGACAACAATGAGCAGTTCTTC. Its translation is CASSLARTGDNNEQFF.